This T cell receptor (beta chain) was sequenced in a study of T cell responses to AZD1222 COVID-19 vaccine. Study background: Analysis merged second doses at about 4 or about 12 weeks. Whole-study findings and limits: Researchers took repertoire samples only after the peak T cell response had come. As reported, nearly half of all spike-specific TCRs target variant regions that are unmutated.

To note about this clone: As yet, its antigen is unknown.

The data were produced by immunoSEQ multiplex PCR, yet TCRdb's version contains in-frame clones alone and is incomplete. The sample includes about 160,000 clones, around 87% of them seen just once. Germline V gene data show CDR1 as LGHNA and CDR2 as YSLEER. The CDR3 sequence is 16 residues long. The V end lost 0 bases, the J end lost 0 bases, and 9 bases lay between the germline ends. Specimen: peripheral blood, collected on day 0 of AZD1222 vaccination. The chain carries TRBV4-3 and TRBJ2-1; D uncertain. The source is an adult in good health. The CDR3, as DNA: TGCGCCAGCAGCCAAGATCAGGTTAGCTCCTACAATGAGCAGTTCTTC. It specifies CASSQDQVSSYNEQFF.